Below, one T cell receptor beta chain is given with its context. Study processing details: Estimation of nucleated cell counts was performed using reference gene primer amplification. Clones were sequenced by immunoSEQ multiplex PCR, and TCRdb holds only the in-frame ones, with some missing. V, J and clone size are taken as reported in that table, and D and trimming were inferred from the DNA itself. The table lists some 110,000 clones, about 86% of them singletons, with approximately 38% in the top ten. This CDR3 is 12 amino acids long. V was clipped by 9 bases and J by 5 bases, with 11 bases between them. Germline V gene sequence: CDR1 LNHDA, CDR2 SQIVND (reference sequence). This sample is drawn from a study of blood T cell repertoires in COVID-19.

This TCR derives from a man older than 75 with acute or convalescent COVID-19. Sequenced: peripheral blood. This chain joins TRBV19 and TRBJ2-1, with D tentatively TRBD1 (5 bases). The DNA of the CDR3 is TGTGCCAGCCACGACAGAAACAATGAGCAGTTCTTC. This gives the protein CASHDRNNEQFF. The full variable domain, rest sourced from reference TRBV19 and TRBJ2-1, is DGGITQSPKYLFRKEGQNVTLSCEQNLNHDAMYWYRQDPGQGLRLIYYSQIVNDFQKGDIAEGYSVSREKKESFPLTVTSAQKNPTAFYLCASHDRNNEQFFGPGTRLTVL.